The clone carrying this T cell receptor beta chain occurred once. No antigen is known for it. This entry is derived from a study of T cell responses to AZD1222 COVID-19 vaccine. Across the study: Pooled in the analysis were second doses at about 4 or about 12 weeks.

The V gene end was trimmed by 7 bases and the J gene end by 9 bases; junction bases not matched to a gene: 10. This CDR3 spans 14 amino acids. Germline V gene sequence: CDR1 SQVTM, CDR2 ANQGSEA. Study results and limitations: Clonal diversity was possibly underestimated; the donors were predominantly white British and more often female. Baseline antibody screening turned up just a handful of seropositive AZD1222 recipients.

Repertoires were generated with immunoSEQ multiplex PCR, while TCRdb's copy carries only in-frame clones and drops some. The sample consists of about 130,000 clones, roughly 93% of them appearing once. The chain recombines TRBV29-1 with TRBJ2-4; 12 positions agree with TRBD1. The TCR sequence derives from an adult in good health. Material: peripheral blood, obtained on day 0 of AZD1222 vaccination. CDR3 sequence: CSATRDRGHGIQYF. CDR3 nucleotides: TGCAGCGCAACCCGGGACAGGGGGCACGGCATTCAGTACTTC. The whole variable domain, filled in from reference TRBV29-1 and TRBJ2-4, reads SAVISQKPSRDICQRGTSLTIQCQVDSQVTMMFWYRQQPGQSLTLIATANQGSEATYESGFVIDKFPISRPNLTFSTLTVSNMSPEDSSIYLCSATRDRGHGIQYFGAGTRLSVL.